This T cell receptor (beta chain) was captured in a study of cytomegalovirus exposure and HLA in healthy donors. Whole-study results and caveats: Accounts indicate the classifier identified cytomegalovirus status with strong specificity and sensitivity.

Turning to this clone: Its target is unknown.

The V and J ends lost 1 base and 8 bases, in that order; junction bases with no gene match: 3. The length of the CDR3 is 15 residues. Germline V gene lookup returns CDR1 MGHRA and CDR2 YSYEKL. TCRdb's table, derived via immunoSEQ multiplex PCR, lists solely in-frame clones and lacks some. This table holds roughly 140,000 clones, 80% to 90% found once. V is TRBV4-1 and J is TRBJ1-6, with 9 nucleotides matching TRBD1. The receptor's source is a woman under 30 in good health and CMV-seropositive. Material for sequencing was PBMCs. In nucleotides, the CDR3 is TGCGCCAGCAGCCAAGTTGGGACAGGGTATTCACCCCTCCACTTT. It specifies CASSQVGTGYSPLHF.